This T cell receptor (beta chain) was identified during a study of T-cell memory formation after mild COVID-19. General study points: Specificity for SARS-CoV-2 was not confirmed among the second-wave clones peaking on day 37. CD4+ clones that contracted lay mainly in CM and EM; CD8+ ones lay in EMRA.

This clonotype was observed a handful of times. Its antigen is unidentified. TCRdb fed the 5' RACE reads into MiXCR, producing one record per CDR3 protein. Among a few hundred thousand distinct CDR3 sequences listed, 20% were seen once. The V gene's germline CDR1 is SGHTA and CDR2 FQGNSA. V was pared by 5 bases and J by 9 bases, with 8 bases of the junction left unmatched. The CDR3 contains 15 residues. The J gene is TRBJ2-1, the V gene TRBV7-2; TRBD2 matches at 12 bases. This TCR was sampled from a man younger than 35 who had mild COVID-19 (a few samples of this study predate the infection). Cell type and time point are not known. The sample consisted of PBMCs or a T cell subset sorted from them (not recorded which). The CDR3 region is CASSPASGGGLEQFF. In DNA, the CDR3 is TGTGCCAGCAGCCCTGCTAGCGGGGGGGGCCTTGAGCAGTTCTTC.